A selection of T cell receptor beta chains follows, all from one sample in a study of cytomegalovirus exposure and HLA in healthy donors. The data were produced by immunoSEQ multiplex PCR, yet TCRdb's version contains in-frame clones alone and is incomplete. The listing records roughly 80,000 clones. The source material was PBMCs. These receptors were collected from a girl aged 10-17 years in good health and CMV-seropositive. Each CDR3 is given without its conserved first and last residue. The order of the fields is V gene, J gene, D gene, CDR3 length, CDR3 protein. The D gene is left open where the match is weak.

v_call: TRBV4-1
j_call: TRBJ2-3
d_call: TRBD2
cdr3_length: 14
cdr3_aa: ASSETSGGLKDTQY

v_call: TRBV4-3
j_call: TRBJ1-1
d_call: .
cdr3_length: 13
cdr3_aa: ASSQEVRWNTEAF

v_call: TRBV27
j_call: TRBJ1-4
d_call: .
cdr3_length: 13
cdr3_aa: ASSLQGGTNEKLF

v_call: TRBV5-1
j_call: TRBJ2-5
d_call: TRBD1
cdr3_length: 13
cdr3_aa: ASSIGTGTAETQY

v_call: TRBV9
j_call: TRBJ1-6
d_call: .
cdr3_length: 12
cdr3_aa: ASSPWTAPETLH

v_call: TRBV30
j_call: TRBJ1-5
d_call: TRBD1
cdr3_length: 14
cdr3_aa: AWSPTGTGNNQPQH

v_call: TRBV6-5
j_call: TRBJ1-1
d_call: .
cdr3_length: 9
cdr3_aa: ASSHVTEAF

v_call: TRBV19
j_call: TRBJ2-7
d_call: TRBD1
cdr3_length: 14
cdr3_aa: ASRGRGQGAPGEQY

v_call: TRBV25-1
j_call: TRBJ1-4
d_call: TRBD1
cdr3_length: 11
cdr3_aa: ASQGAANEKLF

v_call: TRBV29-1
j_call: TRBJ1-2
d_call: .
cdr3_length: 12
cdr3_aa: SVEEAQGVRGYT

v_call: TRBV7-9
j_call: TRBJ1-6
d_call: TRBD1
cdr3_length: 13
cdr3_aa: ASSSLNRGNSPLH

v_call: TRBV5-6
j_call: TRBJ1-1
d_call: .
cdr3_length: 13
cdr3_aa: ASSARRTSNTEAF

v_call: TRBV29-1
j_call: TRBJ1-2
d_call: .
cdr3_length: 11
cdr3_aa: SVAEGGTGGYT

v_call: TRBV9
j_call: TRBJ2-3
d_call: .
cdr3_length: 12
cdr3_aa: ASSVAHKTDTQY

v_call: TRBV18
j_call: TRBJ2-5
d_call: TRBD1
cdr3_length: 14
cdr3_aa: ASSPRTGGDGETQY

v_call: TRBV12-5
j_call: TRBJ2-2
d_call: .
cdr3_length: 11
cdr3_aa: ASGLAGSGELF

v_call: TRBV6-1
j_call: TRBJ1-6
d_call: .
cdr3_length: 9
cdr3_aa: ASSDLAQDH

v_call: TRBV19
j_call: TRBJ1-5
d_call: TRBD1
cdr3_length: 12
cdr3_aa: ASSMTGGNQPQH

v_call: TRBV11-2
j_call: TRBJ1-1
d_call: TRBD1
cdr3_length: 12
cdr3_aa: ASSSSPTGFEAF

v_call: TRBV18
j_call: TRBJ1-3
d_call: TRBD1
cdr3_length: 14
cdr3_aa: ASSYSGQGERNTIY

v_call: TRBV7-9
j_call: TRBJ2-1
d_call: TRBD2
cdr3_length: 13
cdr3_aa: ASSSGGASYNEQF

v_call: TRBV9
j_call: TRBJ2-1
d_call: .
cdr3_length: 13
cdr3_aa: ASSSRGSSDNEQF

v_call: TRBV19
j_call: TRBJ1-6
d_call: .
cdr3_length: 14
cdr3_aa: ASSPFRQDNNSPLH

v_call: TRBV28
j_call: TRBJ1-5
d_call: TRBD1
cdr3_length: 13
cdr3_aa: ASRPRTGGRQPQH

v_call: TRBV4-1
j_call: TRBJ2-7
d_call: .
cdr3_length: 13
cdr3_aa: ASSQVDFVSYEQY

v_call: TRBV29-1
j_call: TRBJ2-1
d_call: .
cdr3_length: 10
cdr3_aa: SVDRGGNEQF

v_call: TRBV18
j_call: TRBJ1-5
d_call: TRBD1
cdr3_length: 13
cdr3_aa: ASSPDRGGNQPQH

v_call: TRBV4-1
j_call: TRBJ2-7
d_call: TRBD1
cdr3_length: 12
cdr3_aa: ASRPGQGYYEQY

v_call: TRBV18
j_call: TRBJ2-7
d_call: .
cdr3_length: 12
cdr3_aa: ASSPPARPYEQY

v_call: TRBV4-3
j_call: TRBJ2-3
d_call: TRBD1
cdr3_length: 13
cdr3_aa: ASSHRDRGPDTQY

v_call: TRBV25-1
j_call: TRBJ1-2
d_call: .
cdr3_length: 13
cdr3_aa: ASSEYGGINYGYT

v_call: TRBV4-2
j_call: TRBJ1-5
d_call: .
cdr3_length: 12
cdr3_aa: ASSQGSGDQPQH

v_call: TRBV7-3
j_call: TRBJ2-2
d_call: .
cdr3_length: 14
cdr3_aa: ASSLRKGANTGELF

v_call: TRBV11-2
j_call: TRBJ2-3
d_call: .
cdr3_length: 14
cdr3_aa: ASSLRWQGWADTQY

v_call: TRBV29-1
j_call: TRBJ1-2
d_call: .
cdr3_length: 10
cdr3_aa: SVDPGNYGYT

v_call: TRBV9
j_call: TRBJ1-4
d_call: .
cdr3_length: 13
cdr3_aa: ASSAYRAWGEKLF

v_call: TRBV9
j_call: TRBJ2-5
d_call: .
cdr3_length: 13
cdr3_aa: ASTPQGNPQETQY

v_call: TRBV7-9
j_call: TRBJ1-4
d_call: .
cdr3_length: 12
cdr3_aa: ASSLSQGVEKLF

v_call: TRBV19
j_call: TRBJ2-5
d_call: .
cdr3_length: 13
cdr3_aa: ASSRLRGLQETQY

v_call: TRBV19
j_call: TRBJ2-7
d_call: .
cdr3_length: 16
cdr3_aa: ASSIKDGLDGFFYEQY

v_call: TRBV28
j_call: TRBJ1-5
d_call: .
cdr3_length: 10
cdr3_aa: ASSLVGQPQH

v_call: TRBV6-1
j_call: TRBJ2-3
d_call: TRBD1
cdr3_length: 13
cdr3_aa: ASTQDRGLGDTQY

v_call: TRBV4-3
j_call: TRBJ2-7
d_call: TRBD1
cdr3_length: 13
cdr3_aa: ASSHQDRGEFEQY

v_call: TRBV29-1
j_call: TRBJ1-1
d_call: .
cdr3_length: 11
cdr3_aa: SVGDMGTGGAF

v_call: TRBV4-2
j_call: TRBJ2-2
d_call: TRBD1
cdr3_length: 13
cdr3_aa: ASSRTGGHSGELF

v_call: TRBV5-4
j_call: TRBJ1-6
d_call: TRBD1
cdr3_length: 12
cdr3_aa: ASSFGQGSSPLH

v_call: TRBV5-1
j_call: TRBJ1-1
d_call: TRBD1
cdr3_length: 13
cdr3_aa: ASSLINQGGTEAF

v_call: TRBV7-9
j_call: TRBJ2-1
d_call: .
cdr3_length: 10
cdr3_aa: ASSPTGYEQF

v_call: TRBV29-1
j_call: TRBJ1-2
d_call: .
cdr3_length: 11
cdr3_aa: SVVRGGQYGYT

v_call: TRBV30
j_call: TRBJ1-1
d_call: .
cdr3_length: 10
cdr3_aa: AWTGGNTEAF

v_call: TRBV7-2
j_call: TRBJ2-5
d_call: .
cdr3_length: 12
cdr3_aa: ASSLGHHQETQY

v_call: TRBV9
j_call: TRBJ2-1
d_call: TRBD2
cdr3_length: 15
cdr3_aa: ASSVEGTSGGYNEQF

v_call: TRBV7-2
j_call: TRBJ1-6
d_call: .
cdr3_length: 14
cdr3_aa: ASSLAETPYNSPLH

v_call: TRBV4-2
j_call: TRBJ1-6
d_call: .
cdr3_length: 16
cdr3_aa: ASSRADLGFTGNSPLH

v_call: TRBV20-1
j_call: TRBJ2-5
d_call: .
cdr3_length: 8
cdr3_aa: SAYQETQY

v_call: TRBV12-2
j_call: TRBJ1-3
d_call: .
cdr3_length: 15
cdr3_aa: ASRLGAGAHTGNTIY

v_call: TRBV4-3
j_call: TRBJ1-5
d_call: TRBD1
cdr3_length: 13
cdr3_aa: ASSQDPGGKQPQH

v_call: TRBV4-3
j_call: TRBJ1-3
d_call: .
cdr3_length: 13
cdr3_aa: ASSQGTSSGNTIY

v_call: TRBV4-2
j_call: TRBJ2-2
d_call: TRBD2
cdr3_length: 14
cdr3_aa: ASSSQAGGNTGELF